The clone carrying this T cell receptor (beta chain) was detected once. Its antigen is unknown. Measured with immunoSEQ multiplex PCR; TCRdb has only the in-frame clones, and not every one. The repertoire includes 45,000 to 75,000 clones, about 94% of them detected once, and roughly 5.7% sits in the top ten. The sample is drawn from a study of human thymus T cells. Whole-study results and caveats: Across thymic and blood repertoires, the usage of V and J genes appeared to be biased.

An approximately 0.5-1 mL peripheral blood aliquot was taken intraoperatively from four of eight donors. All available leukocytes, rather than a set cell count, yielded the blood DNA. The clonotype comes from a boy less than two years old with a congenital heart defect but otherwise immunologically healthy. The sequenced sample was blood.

CDR3 sequence reads: CASRPGGRNEKLFF. The CDR3 DNA follows: TGTGCCAGCAGGCCTGGAGGGCGGAACGAAAAACTGTTTTTT. The chain is built from TRBV2 and TRBJ1-4; no firm D call. The CDR3 is made up of 14 amino acids. Per germline, CDR1 SNHLY and CDR2 FYNNEI. V lost 6 bases to trimming and J lost 8 bases, with 16 bases between them.